One sample yielded the 19 T cell receptor beta chains listed below, sequenced in a study of blood T cells in healthy people across ages. Together with a sample-barcoded 5' primer, a J-beta primer mix was included in a second PCR lasting 7 to 11 cycles. TCRdb recomputed calls from the 5' RACE reads with MiXCR, one row per CDR3 protein. This table holds approximately 780,000 distinct CDR3 sequences, roughly 25% found once. The sample also formed part of further work on T cells of mothers and their children.

The specimen was blood. These TCRs come from a boy aged 5-17 years in good health.

The chain employs TRBV7-9 and TRBJ2-5; tentatively, D is TRBD2 (6 bases). Germline V gives CDR1 SEHNR, CDR2 FQNEAQ (reference sequence). The CDR3 is 17 amino acids. V was cut by 2 bases and J by 1 base, with 17 bases left in between. The CDR3: CASSLRAGLTTQETQYF. The DNA for the CDR3 is TGTGCCAGCAGCTTAAGAGCGGGCCTGACAACCCAAGAGACCCAGTACTTC.

V gene TRBV29-1 combines with J gene TRBJ2-7, with 7 bases that match TRBD1. Germline assignment: CDR1 SQVTM and CDR2 ANQGSEA. The CDR3 runs to 12 residues. Trimming at V came to 7 bases and at J to 5 bases, leaving 8 bases not matched to a gene. CDR3 in amino acids: CSEMTGSNEQYF. The CDR3 DNA follows: TGCAGCGAGATGACAGGGTCAAACGAGCAGTACTTC.

The rearrangement links TRBV2 to TRBJ2-3, with 7 bases identical to TRBD1. The CDR3 has 16 residues. Germline V CDR1 and CDR2: SNHLY, FYNNEI. J lost 2 bases, V lost 3 bases, and 8 bases had no gene match. CDR3 in amino acids: CASSEGQWGSTDTQYF. The CDR3 DNA sequence: TGTGCCAGCAGTGAGGGACAGTGGGGGTCCACAGATACGCAGTATTTT.

The rearrangement links TRBV4-1 to TRBJ2-3; either TRBD1 or TRBD2 may supply D (5 bases each). Trimming removed 4 bases from V and 3 bases from J, with 14 bases in between. The CDR3 has 15 amino acids. Germline-derived CDR1 and CDR2 are MGHRA and YSYEKL. The CDR3 bases are TGCGCCAGCAGCCCCTCGCGCTGGGGGACAGATACGCAGTATTTT. Its translation is CASSPSRWGTDTQYF.

This sequence joins TRBV12-3 or TRBV12-4 and TRBJ1-2; D not certain. This CDR3 has 16 residues. The V and J ends lost 0 bases and 7 bases respectively, with 18 bases between them. The CDR3 sequence: CASSLALGSRSSGYTF. The CDR3 nucleotides read TGTGCCAGCAGTTTAGCCCTGGGATCCCGGAGCTCTGGCTACACCTTC.

This clonotype has more than one count but fewer than ten. This chain uses TRBV6-5 with TRBJ2-7; TRBD1 might be the D (6 bases). The CDR3 consists of 15 residues. From germline, CDR1 is MNHEY and CDR2 SVGAGI. V lost 0 bases and J lost 3, with 12 bases in between. The CDR3 region has the DNA TGTGCCAGCAGTTACTCGGGGGCCGCCTACTACGAGCAGTACTTC. Translation gives CASSYSGAAYYEQYF.

The chain uses TRBV4-1 and TRBJ1-6; no definite D call. This CDR3 has 13 residues. With 4 bases removed from V and 7 bases from J, the gap between germline ends came to 8 bases. Germline lookup yields CDR1 MGHRA and CDR2 YSYEKL. This CDR3 reads CASSPLANSPLHF. The CDR3 DNA sequence: TGCGCCAGCAGCCCGCTAGCGAATTCACCCCTCCACTTT.

The chain has TRBV7-9 and TRBJ2-3; TRBD1 matches 8 bases. Germline CDR1 and CDR2: SEHNR and FQNEAQ (reference sequence). J gave up 3 bases and V 0 bases, and 5 bases lay outside the gene matches. The CDR3 runs to 16 residues. In DNA form, the CDR3 reads TGTGCCAGCAGCTTAGCAGGACAGGGAATAACAGATACGCAGTATTTT. It encodes CASSLAGQGITDTQYF. Together with reference TRBV7-9 and TRBJ2-3, the CDR3 gives the full variable domain: DTGVSQNPRHKITKRGQNVTFRCDPISEHNRLYWYRQTLGQGPEFLTYFQNEAQLEKSRLLSDRFSAERPKGSFSTLEIQRTEQGDSAMYLCASSLAGQGITDTQYFGPGTRLTVL.

This clonotype came up a few times. The V and J genes are TRBV3-1 and TRBJ2-3, with 10 positions matching TRBD2. The CDR3 extends over 15 amino acids. Trimming at V came to 3 bases and at J to 8 bases, leaving 8 bases not matched to a gene. The V gene's germline CDR1 is LGHDT and CDR2 YNNKEL (reference sequence). CDR3 DNA: TGTGCCAGCAGCCAGAGCGGGGGGGCGGGAGTTACGCAGTATTTT. Its protein is CASSQSGGAGVTQYF.

The chain is built from TRBV5-1 and TRBJ2-7, with a weak D call TRBD2 (5 bases). The CDR3 totals 15 residues. V lost 5 bases, J lost 2 bases, and 17 bases lay in between. The germline V gene encodes CDR1 SGHRS and CDR2 YFSETQ. The CDR3 reads CASSPLTNGAYEQYF. DNA for the CDR3: TGCGCCAGCAGTCCCCTGACTAACGGAGCCTACGAGCAGTACTTC.

The V gene is TRBV7-9, the J gene TRBJ1-4; D ambiguous. Per the germline V gene, CDR1 is SEHNR and CDR2 is FQNEAQ (reference sequence). This CDR3 spans 15 amino acids. Trimming removed 3 bases at V and 3 bases at J, with 11 bases between. The CDR3 nucleotides read TGTGCCAGCAGCTTGGGGAAGGCGGCTAATGAAAAACTGTTTTTT. The encoded protein is CASSLGKAANEKLFF.

The chain is built from TRBV20-1 and TRBJ2-5; TRBD1 matches at 7 bases. Germline V gives CDR1 DFQATT, CDR2 SNEGSKA (reference sequence). This CDR3 has 13 amino acids. V lost 3 bases, J lost 3 bases, and 4 bases stayed unmatched. CDR3 in amino acids: CSASWDREETQYF. CDR3 nucleotide sequence: TGCAGTGCTAGTTGGGACAGAGAAGAGACCCAGTACTTC.

The chain couples TRBV5-1 to TRBJ1-2; no firm D call. The germline V gene has CDR1 SGHRS and CDR2 YFSETQ. CDR3 size: 17 residues. Trimming left V 4 bases short and J 4 bases short, with 23 bases between. This chain's CDR3 is CASSTRSVAASTYGYTF. The CDR3 region has the DNA TGCGCCAGCAGCACGAGGAGCGTCGCGGCAAGCACCTATGGCTACACCTTC. Based on the CDR3 plus reference TRBV5-1 and TRBJ1-2, the full variable domain is KAGVTQTPRYLIKTRGQQVTLSCSPISGHRSVSWYQQTPGQGLQFLFEYFSETQRNKGNFPGRFSGRQFSNSRSEMNVSTLELGDSALYLCASSTRSVAASTYGYTFGSGTRLTVV.

The chain joins TRBV28 to TRBJ2-3, with 9 bases fitting TRBD2. CDR1 and CDR2 from the germline V gene are MDHEN and SYDVKM. Trimming at V came to 2 bases and at J to 7 bases, leaving 7 bases not matched to a gene. This CDR3 region has 15 residues. Here the CDR3 DNA reads TGTGCCAGCAGTTTAGGCGGGGGGGTCCCGTATACGCAGTATTTT. It specifies CASSLGGGVPYTQYF.

In regard to this clonotype: Compared with germline, one end of the junction differs, possibly owing to a read error. The chain carries TRBV3-1 and TRBJ2-5; the D call may be TRBD1 or TRBD2 (5 bases each). Germline CDR1 and CDR2: LGHDT and YNNKEL (reference sequence). The CDR3 runs 13 residues. The CDR3 reads CASSQGLGETHYF. CDR3 coding DNA: TGTGCCAGCAGCCAAGGCTTGGGGGAGACCCACTACTTC.

The genes are TRBV7-2 and TRBJ1-3; D might be TRBD1 (6 bases). Germline V CDR1 and CDR2: SGHTA, FQGNSA. With 3 bases removed from V and 4 bases from J, the gap between germline ends came to 16 bases. CDR3 size: 16 residues. The CDR3 coding sequence is TGTGCCAGCAGCTTTATGCGCTCAGGGGTCGGAAACACCATATATTTT. It translates to CASSFMRSGVGNTIYF.

There are many counts of this clonotype. The chain is built from TRBV12-3 or TRBV12-4 and TRBJ2-7; unclear D gene. The CDR3 has 13 amino acids. V was shortened by 3 bases and J by 0 bases, with 6 bases between the two germline ends. The CDR3 bases are TGTGCCAGCAGTTTCGGCTTCTCCTACGAGCAGTACTTC. Translating gives CASSFGFSYEQYF.

This clonotype appeared a few times. The chain recombines TRBV20-1 with TRBJ2-2; no clear D gene. Trimming stripped 2 bases from V and 8 bases from J, with 15 bases between. The CDR3 is 14 residues long. Per germline, CDR1 DFQATT and CDR2 SNEGSKA (reference sequence). CDR3: CSARMARPRGELFF. CDR3 sequence (DNA): TGCAGTGCTAGAATGGCCAGGCCCAGGGGGGAGCTGTTTTTT.

This clonotype was detected a few times. V usage is TRBV7-8 and J usage is TRBJ2-5; 7 nucleotides agree with TRBD2. The CDR3 extends over 15 amino acids. The trim removed 4 bases at V and 6 bases at J, leaving 11 bases unmatched. Germline CDR1 SGHVS, CDR2 FQNEAQ. CDR3 nucleotide sequence: TGTGCCAGCAGCTGGCTGGAAAGCGGGGCGCAGACCCAGTACTTC. It codes for CASSWLESGAQTQYF.